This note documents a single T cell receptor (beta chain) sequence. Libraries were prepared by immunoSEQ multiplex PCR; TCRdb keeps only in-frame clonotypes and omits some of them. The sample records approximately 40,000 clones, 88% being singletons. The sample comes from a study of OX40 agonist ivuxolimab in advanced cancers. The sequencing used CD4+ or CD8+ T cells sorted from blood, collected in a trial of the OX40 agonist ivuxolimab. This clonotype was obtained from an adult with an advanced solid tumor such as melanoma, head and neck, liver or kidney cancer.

The CDR3 sequence: CASSRALSGQSSYNEQFF. CDR3 bases: TGTGCCAGCAGTCGCGCCCTTAGCGGGCAATCCTCCTACAATGAGCAGTTCTTC. The chain employs TRBV27 and TRBJ2-1; TRBD2 matches 7 bases. This CDR3 spans 18 amino acids. Per germline, CDR1 MNHEY and CDR2 SMNVEV (reference sequence). V dropped 5 bases and J dropped 0; count of bases not matched to a gene: 13.